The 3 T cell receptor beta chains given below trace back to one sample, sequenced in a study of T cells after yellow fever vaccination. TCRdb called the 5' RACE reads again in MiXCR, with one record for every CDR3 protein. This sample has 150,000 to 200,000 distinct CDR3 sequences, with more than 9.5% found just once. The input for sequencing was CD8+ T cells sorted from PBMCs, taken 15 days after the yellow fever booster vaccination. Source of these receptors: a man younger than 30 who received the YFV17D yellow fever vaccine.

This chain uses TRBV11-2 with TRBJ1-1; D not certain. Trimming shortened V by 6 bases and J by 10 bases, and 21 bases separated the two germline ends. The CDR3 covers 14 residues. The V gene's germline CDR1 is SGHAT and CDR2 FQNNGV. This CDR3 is CASRPEGRAAGAFF. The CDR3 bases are TGTGCCAGCAGGCCTGAGGGAAGGGCCGCCGGAGCTTTCTTT.

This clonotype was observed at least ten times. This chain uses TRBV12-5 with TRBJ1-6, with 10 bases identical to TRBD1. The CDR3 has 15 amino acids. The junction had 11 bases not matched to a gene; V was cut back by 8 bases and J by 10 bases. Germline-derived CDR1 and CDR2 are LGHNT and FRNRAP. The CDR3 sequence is CASTPYGQGVSPLHF. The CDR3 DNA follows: TGTGCTAGTACTCCTTACGGACAGGGGGTATCACCCCTCCACTTT.

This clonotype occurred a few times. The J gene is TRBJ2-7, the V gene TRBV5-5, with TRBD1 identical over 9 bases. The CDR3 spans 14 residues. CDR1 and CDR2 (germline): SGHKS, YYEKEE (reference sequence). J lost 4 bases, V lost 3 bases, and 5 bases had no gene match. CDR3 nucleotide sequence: TGTGCCAGCAGCTGGGGACAGGGAGGGTACGAGCAGTACGTC. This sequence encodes CASSWGQGGYEQYV.